Listed below are T cell receptor beta chains from one sample, sequenced in a study of long-term antiretroviral therapy in people with HIV. Clones were sequenced by immunoSEQ multiplex PCR, and TCRdb holds only the in-frame ones, with some missing. The sample lists about 25,000 clones, approximately 86% seen once, with 8.7% in the top ten. Sample: unsorted PBMCs, taken 1.8 years before starting antiretroviral therapy. The receptors here all came from a man aged 45-60 years with HIV. The CDR3 runs from the conserved cysteine through the conserved F or W. The D gene is left open where the match is weak. Clone size is stated in some rows and not others, as once, few, many or a class when expanded.

CASSLLTGYEQYF	TGTGCCAGCAGCCTTTTAACGGGCTACGAGCAGTACTTC	.	TRBV5-4	TRBJ2-7	.
CASTPGPQVRYGYTF	TGTGCCAGCACCCCGGGCCCACAGGTCAGATATGGCTACACCTTC	once	TRBV13	TRBJ1-2	.
CASSLGQYSNQPQHF	TGTGCCAGCAGCTTAGGACAGTATAGCAATCAGCCCCAGCATTTT	.	TRBV5-6	TRBJ1-5	.
CASSPLDNEQFF	TGTGCCAGCAGCCCTCTAGACAATGAGCAGTTCTTC	.	TRBV7-6	TRBJ2-1	.
CASSLWGLAGGSTDTQYF	TGTGCCAGCAGCTTGTGGGGACTAGCGGGAGGGAGCACAGATACGCAGTATTTT	.	TRBV5-5	TRBJ2-3	TRBD2
CASSNTGGLNQPQHF	TGTGCCAGCAGCAACACAGGGGGCCTAAATCAGCCCCAGCATTTT	.	TRBV7-9	TRBJ1-5	TRBD1
CASSAGTRANYGYTF	TGTGCCAGCAGCGCCGGGACACGAGCTAACTATGGCTACACCTTC	few	TRBV9	TRBJ1-2	.
CASSYGLSPLHF	TGTGCCAGCAGTTACGGTCTTTCACCCCTCCACTTT	.	TRBV6-5	TRBJ1-6	.
CASSPSLAKNIQYF	TGTGCCAGCAGTCCCAGCTTAGCCAAAAACATTCAGTACTTC	once	TRBV28	TRBJ2-4	.
CAISDLSGSSYNEQFF	TGTGCCATCAGCGATCTTAGCGGTAGCTCCTACAATGAGCAGTTCTTC	.	TRBV10-3	TRBJ2-1	.
CASRSSGETQYF	TGTGCCAGTCGGAGTTCCGGAGAGACCCAGTACTTC	.	TRBV25-1	TRBJ2-5	.
CAWSVSPRSPQYF	TGTGCCTGGAGTGTTTCCCCGCGCTCTCCGCAGTATTTT	.	TRBV30	TRBJ2-3	.
CASSATGLEQYF	TGTGCCAGCAGCGCGACAGGGCTGGAGCAGTACTTC	.	TRBV6-5	TRBJ2-7	TRBD1
CASSSDGDNSPLHF	TGCGCCAGCAGTTCCGACGGTGATAATTCACCCCTCCACTTT	.	TRBV5-1	TRBJ1-6	.
CSVVPQTGLTEAFF	TGCAGCGTTGTCCCACAGACAGGGTTAACTGAAGCTTTCTTT	once	TRBV29-1	TRBJ1-1	TRBD1
CASSWWGLGYNEQFF	TGTGCCAGCAGCTGGTGGGGGCTTGGCTACAATGAGCAGTTCTTC	.	TRBV7-9	TRBJ2-1	.
CASSFYVTGEGKTQYF	TGTGCCAGCAGTTTCTACGTGACAGGGGAAGGAAAGACCCAGTACTTC	.	TRBV28	TRBJ2-5	TRBD1
CASRKVGSNQPQHF	TGTGCCAGCAGAAAAGTGGGTAGCAATCAGCCCCAGCATTTT	.	TRBV28	TRBJ1-5	.
CASSRGRGNTEAFF	TGTGCCAGCAGCCGTGGGAGGGGAAACACTGAAGCTTTCTTT	.	TRBV11-3	TRBJ1-1	.
CASSRTSGDYEQYF	TGTGCCAGCAGCCGGACTAGCGGCGACTACGAGCAGTACTTC	.	TRBV11-2	TRBJ2-7	TRBD2
CASSQRTGDYGYTF	TGTGCCAGCAGCCAAAGAACAGGGGACTATGGCTACACCTTC	.	TRBV5-8	TRBJ1-2	TRBD1
CASSQDTLVAGGQNEQFF	TGCGCCAGCAGCCAAGATACTTTGGTAGCGGGGGGGCAAAATGAGCAGTTCTTC	.	TRBV4-1	TRBJ2-1	TRBD2
CASSLAQQKGAGELFF	TGCGCCAGCAGCTTGGCCCAGCAAAAAGGTGCCGGGGAGCTGTTTTTT	once	TRBV5-1	TRBJ2-2	.